Detailed here is one T cell receptor beta chain. Its target antigen remains unknown. No per-base quality is available; no much larger clone lies one base away. Via the germline V gene, CDR1 is SNHLY and CDR2 FYNNEI. Including the terminal cysteine and phenylalanine, the CDR3 comprises 11 residues. The CDR3 DNA has 33 bases and is translated from base 1. Trimming takes 6 bases from V and 2 bases from J, and the germline ends sit 5 bases apart. These data originate in a study of control samples from healthy donors and cancer patients (TCRdb year 2020). Libraries were made using the immunoSEQ multiplex PCR assay. In its TCRdb copy, this immuneACCESS table keeps in-frame sequences only and misses some clones. Where compared with another copy, unresolved V genes explain less than half of these, and the others have no known cause. The sample table holds some 140,000 clones, of which just under 95% were seen once. The top ten clonotypes cover approximately 15% of the sample.

Material: PBMCs. Recombination linked TRBV2 to TRBJ2-7; the D gene lacks a confident call. The TCR comes from a man aged 55 to 70 with colorectal cancer. The CDR3 is CASRQTYEQYF. The base sequence is TGTGCCAGCAGGCAGACCTACGAGCAGTACTTC.